The clone carrying this TCR beta chain has at least ten counts. Its antigen is undetermined. The data stem from a study of metastatic and nonmetastatic thyroid tumors. Turning to the study itself: Comparative analysis of repertoires was undertaken across blood and tumor or nodule tissue obtained from malignant and benign thyroid patients.

As originally analysed: Across clinicopathological groups, CDR3 differences served as the basis for building a distant-metastasis classifier for papillary thyroid cancer. TCRdb ran MiXCR on the PCR reads. The authors' filters were not applied to this entry. The table shows just over 20,000 clones, with approximately 15% occurring only once. Study outcomes and limitations: A significant increase in TCR beta diversity was reportedly seen in malignant thyroid tumors relative to benign nodules, in blood and tumor.

Each patient went into thyroid surgery without having received any treatment. The sequence was collected from a female donor with papillary thyroid cancer or a benign thyroid nodule (not recorded which). Some clones in this sample may be carry-over from other donors' samples. The sample was blood.

The CDR3 DNA follows: TGTGCCAGCAGTGACCGGGAGGACAATGAGCAGTTCTTC. Amino acids: CASSDREDNEQFF. The chain joins TRBV6-4 to TRBJ2-1; 7 bases are a match to TRBD2. After removal of 2 bases from V and 5 bases from J, the junction contained 0 bases not matched to a gene. The V gene's germline CDR1 is MRHNA and CDR2 SNTAGT. The CDR3 sequence is 13 residues long.